This record concerns one T cell receptor (beta chain) sequence. Followed longitudinally, the Seattle patients had been enrolled during active infection. Original data processing: Estimated nucleated cell counts came from reference gene primer amplification. Profiled with immunoSEQ multiplex PCR; TCRdb holds only in-frame clones, not every one. V, J and clone size are those of that table, while D and trimming were read from the DNA. The sample consists of about 160,000 clones, 92% of them appearing once. The data derive from a study of blood T cell repertoires in COVID-19. Study as a whole: From the United States, Italy and Spain came samples of acute and convalescent COVID-19.

Germline CDR1 is ENHRY and CDR2 is SYGVKD. V shed 6 bases and J shed 0 bases, with 11 bases lying between them. This CDR3 region has 14 residues. The sequence was collected from a man aged 25-45 years with COVID-19, enrolled during active disease. Sequenced material: peripheral blood. This chain connects TRBV10-3 to TRBJ1-1; D unresolved. CDR3 nucleotides: TGTGCCATCAGCGGCCTCGGGTTGAACACTGAAGCTTTCTTT. Translating gives CAISGLGLNTEAFF.